A single sample is the source of the 30 T cell receptor beta chains below, sequenced in a study of breast tumors, draining lymph nodes, adjacent tissues. MiXCR was run by TCRdb on the multiplex PCR reads, yielding one entry per CDR3 protein. Among around 170,000 distinct CDR3 sequences listed, approximately 30% were seen once. Breast cancer patients provided tissue from their axillary draining lymph nodes. Input material: axillary lymph node tissue. These receptors were obtained from a female donor with breast cancer. Some clones in this sample may be carry-over from other donors' samples.

In its sample, this clonotype was seen a few times. The genes are TRBV12-5 and TRBJ2-1; TRBD2 aligns across 10 bases. The CDR3 consists of 14 residues. Germline assignment: CDR1 LGHNT and CDR2 FRNRAP. The V and J ends lost 3 bases and 5 bases, in that order; junction bases with no gene match: 1. CDR3 sequence reads: CASGFSGGDNEQFF. CDR3 DNA sequence: TGTGCTAGTGGTTTCAGCGGGGGGGACAATGAGCAGTTCTTC. Full variable domain (remainder filled in from reference TRBV12-5 and TRBJ2-1): DARVTQTPRHKVTEMGQEVTMRCQPILGHNTVFWYRQTMMQGLELLAYFRNRAPLDDSGMPKDRFSAEMPDATLATLKIQPSEPRDSAVYFCASGFSGGDNEQFFGPGTRLTVL.

V is TRBV28 and J is TRBJ1-2; 9 nucleotides align to TRBD1. V trimming: 1 base; J trimming: 4 bases; junction bases outside the gene matches: 4. CDR1 is MDHEN, CDR2 SYDVKM, per germline. The CDR3 has 15 residues. The CDR3 sequence: CASSLSPGQGYGYTF. DNA of the CDR3: TGTGCCAGCAGTTTATCGCCGGGACAGGGCTATGGCTACACCTTC.

For this clonotype: A much larger clone sits a single nucleotide away, making a read error possible. The chain employs TRBV6-1 and TRBJ2-7; 10 bases agree with TRBD1. The length of the CDR3 is 15 residues. CDR1 is MNHNS, CDR2 SASEGT, per germline. V was clipped by 4 bases and J by 5 bases; unmatched bases: 8. The CDR3 coding sequence is TGTGCCAGCAGTGTCCGGGACAGGGGTGTACACGAGCAGTACTTC. This encodes CASSVRDRGVHEQYF.

This clonotype has a count of ten or more. This sequence joins TRBV19 and TRBJ1-5; D remains unclear. V was pared by 4 bases and J by 7 bases, with 11 bases between. CDR3 size: 13 residues. Germline CDR1 and CDR2: LNHDA and SQIVND (reference sequence). CDR3 coding DNA: TGTGCCAGTAGTAAAGGGAGTAAACAGCCCCAGCATTTT. Translating gives CASSKGSKQPQHF.

This clonotype was picked up many times. The chain recombines TRBV12-3 or TRBV12-4 with TRBJ2-2; perhaps TRBD1 as D (6 bases). CDR3 length: 15 amino acids. Deletions cut 5 bases from V and 3 bases from J, with 13 bases between. The CDR3 is CASSTGLMYTGELFF. The CDR3 coding sequence is TGTGCCAGCAGTACAGGGTTAATGTACACCGGGGAGCTGTTTTTT.

In the case of this clonotype: The junction differs from germline at one of its ends, possibly a read error. The rearrangement uses TRBV29-1 and TRBJ2-3; 10 bases align to TRBD2. This CDR3 is built from 10 residues. CDR1 and CDR2 from the germline V gene are SQVTM and ANQGSEA. CDR3 residues: CSVELAGDVF. Written as DNA, the CDR3 is TGCAGCGTTGAACTAGCGGGGGACGTATTT.

This clonotype was detected a few times. This chain connects TRBV12-3 or TRBV12-4 to TRBJ2-5, with 8 bases aligning to TRBD1. The CDR3 is made up of 14 amino acids. V trimming: 5 bases; J trimming: 2 bases; junction bases outside the gene matches: 4. CDR3 coding DNA: TGTGCCAGCAGTCCGGACAGGGAACAAGAGACCCAGTACTTC. Translated, it gives CASSPDREQETQYF.

This clonotype has ten or more counts. This chain joins TRBV7-3 and TRBJ2-1, with TRBD2 matching 9 bases. The CDR3 extends over 16 amino acids. V lost 6 bases to trimming and J lost 6 bases; unmatched junction nucleotides: 12. Germline CDR1 and CDR2: SGHTA and FQGTGA. CDR3: CASSRKAAGGFNEQFF. Written as DNA, the CDR3 is TGTGCCAGCAGTCGTAAGGCGGCGGGAGGGTTCAATGAGCAGTTCTTC.

This clonotype was observed once. This CDR3 fails to terminate in the conserved phenylalanine or tryptophan, so it likely reflects a read error. The chain links TRBV15 to TRBJ2-1, with TRBD2 matching 13 bases. Germline V gene lookup returns CDR1 LNHNV and CDR2 YYDKDF (reference sequence). Trimming at V came to 3 bases and at J to 5 bases, leaving 4 bases not matched to a gene. CDR3 length: 16 residues. The CDR3 nucleotides read TGTGCCACCAGCAGTGGACTAGCGGGAGTAAACAATGAGCAGTTCTCC. Its translation: CATSSGLAGVNNEQFS.

This clonotype was counted ten times or more. The J gene is TRBJ1-5, the V gene TRBV5-6, with no clear D. The CDR3 spans 15 residues. V lost 4 bases to trimming and J lost 0 bases, with 11 bases between them. The germline CDR1 and CDR2 sequences are SGHDT and YYEEEE. The CDR3 DNA follows: TGTGCCAGCAGCCTAGGGAGATATAGCAATCAGCCCCAGCATTTT. Translation: CASSLGRYSNQPQHF. The full variable domain, in which reference TRBV5-6 and TRBJ1-5 provide the parts outside the CDR3, is DAGVTQSPTHLIKTRGQQVTLRCSPKSGHDTVSWYQQALGQGPQFIFQYYEEEERQRGNFPDRFSGHQFPNYSSELNVNALLLGDSALYLCASSLGRYSNQPQHFGDGTRLSIL.

At least ten counts were recorded for this clonotype. This rearrangement joins TRBV30 to TRBJ1-4; D unresolved. V lost 1 base to trimming and J lost 6 bases, with 9 bases between them. Per the germline V gene, CDR1 is GTSNPN and CDR2 is SVGIG (reference sequence). This CDR3 comprises 13 residues. CDR3 protein: CAWSEEAYEKLFF. CDR3 coding DNA: TGTGCCTGGAGTGAGGAGGCTTATGAAAAACTGTTTTTT.

V is TRBV7-9 and J is TRBJ2-1, with 9 bases lining up with TRBD1. V gave up 3 bases and J gave up 15 bases; unmatched junction bases: 6. Germline values: CDR1 SEHNR, CDR2 FQNEAQ (reference sequence). The CDR3 runs 12 residues. CDR3 protein: CASSFTGTGLFF. The CDR3 DNA follows: TGTGCCAGCAGCTTCACCGGGACAGGGTTGTTCTTC.

This clonotype was recorded many times. The rearrangement uses TRBV24-1 and TRBJ1-2; 7 nucleotides match TRBD1. Germline assignment: CDR1 KGHDR and CDR2 SFDVKD. V dropped 4 bases and J dropped 7; count of bases not matched to a gene: 2. The CDR3 is made up of 12 amino acids. The CDR3 is CATSDDRAGYTF. CDR3 DNA sequence: TGTGCCACCAGTGACGACAGGGCTGGCTACACCTTC.

This clonotype was seen repeatedly, ten times or more. CDR3 sequence reads: CATSDSGGGGELFF. CDR3 sequence (DNA): TGTGCCACCAGTGATTCCGGGGGAGGCGGGGAGCTGTTTTTT. The gene calls are TRBV24-1 and TRBJ2-2; D may be TRBD2 (6 bases). This CDR3 has 14 amino acids. Germline V gene lookup returns CDR1 KGHDR and CDR2 SFDVKD. V was cut by 2 bases and J by 7 bases, with 10 bases left in between.

This clonotype was detected many times. One end of the junction varies from germline; a read error may be responsible. The gene calls are TRBV6-6 and TRBJ1-4, with D possibly TRBD1 on 6 matching bases. This CDR3 is 17 amino acids long. Looked up from germline, CDR1 is MNHNY and CDR2 is SVGAGI (reference sequence). CDR3 sequence reads: CASSHSIQQTGPEKLFF. CDR3 DNA sequence: TGTGCCAGCAGTCACTCGATTCAGCAGACAGGACCCGAAAAACTGTTTTTT.

Turning to this clonotype: Its ends do not fully match the called genes, so a read error is possible. The chain has TRBV7-9 and TRBJ2-7; unclear D gene. CDR1 and CDR2 (germline): SEHNR, FQNEAQ (reference sequence). The CDR3 sequence is 15 residues long. The CDR3 sequence: CASSPTTTPPHEQHF. The CDR3 DNA follows: TGTGCCAGCAGCCCTACTACCACTCCTCCCCACGAGCAGCACTTC.

A note on this clonotype: A read error may explain this, as a much larger clone is one base away. The chain has TRBV9 and TRBJ2-5, with 9 bases aligning to TRBD2. V gave up 3 bases and J gave up 2 bases; unmatched junction bases: 11. Germline V lookup: CDR1 SGDLS, CDR2 YYNGEE. The CDR3 spans 17 residues. In nucleotides, the CDR3 is TGTGCCAGCAGCGCCCAAAGACTAGCGGAGGGGCAAGAGACCCAGTACTTC. It codes for CASSAQRLAEGQETQYF. Using reference TRBV9 and TRBJ2-5 for the parts outside the CDR3, the full variable domain is DSGVTQTPKHLITATGQRVTLRCSPRSGDLSVYWYQQSLDQGLQFLIQYYNGEERAKGNILERFSAQQFPDLHSELNLSSLELGDSALYFCASSAQRLAEGQETQYFGPGTRLLVL.

The chain couples TRBV7-9 to TRBJ2-2; either TRBD1 or TRBD2 may fit D (5 bases each). CDR3 size: 14 residues. The V and J ends lost 2 bases and 6 bases respectively, with 10 bases between them. Germline CDR1 and CDR2: SEHNR and FQNEAQ (reference sequence). The chain's CDR3 is CASSLWMGAGELFF. In DNA form, the CDR3 reads TGTGCCAGCAGCTTATGGATGGGGGCCGGGGAGCTGTTTTTT.

A few counts support this clonotype. Being one base from a much bigger clone, this may be a read error. The chain joins TRBV6-1 to TRBJ2-7; D uncertain. Trimming pared 5 bases from V and 1 base from J, leaving 9 bases between. The CDR3 runs to 13 residues. The germline gives CDR1 MNHNS, CDR2 SASEGT. The CDR3 bases are TGTGCCAGCAGTCCGACGATGTCCTACGAGCAGTACTTC. Its translation is CASSPTMSYEQYF.

A word on this clonotype: Lacking the conserved final phenylalanine or tryptophan, this CDR3 likely reflects a read error. The limits of the CDR3 on the DNA are not certain, so only TCRdb's listed CDR3 is given. The chain links TRBV18 to TRBJ1-1. CDR1 is KGHSH and CDR2 is LQKENI in the germline V gene. The CDR3 sequence runs 12 residues, both termini included. The CDR3 protein is CASSPPSGPFVC.

Worth noting for this clonotype: Here the CDR3 omits its conserved ending phenylalanine or tryptophan, so a read error is the likely source. V gene TRBV20-1 combines with J gene TRBJ2-5; TRBD2 aligns across 14 bases. V trimming: 3 bases; J trimming: 4 bases; junction bases outside the gene matches: 7. Looked up from germline, CDR1 is DFQATT and CDR2 is SNEGSKA (reference sequence). The CDR3 length is 16 residues. CDR3 coding DNA: TGCAGTGCTAGCGGGACTAGCGGGGGACGTCGAGAGACCCAGTACCTC. This encodes CSASGTSGGRRETQYL.

This clonotype was recorded at least ten times. CDR3 amino acids: CASSPSRGYGYTF. CDR3 DNA sequence: TGTGCCAGCAGCCCATCCCGTGGCTATGGCTACACCTTC. V and J are TRBV6-6 and TRBJ1-2; D remains unclear. Germline V lookup: CDR1 MNHNY, CDR2 SVGAGI (reference sequence). Trimming cost V 6 bases and J 4 bases, with 12 bases left between them. The CDR3 runs to 13 residues.

This clonotype was found many times. V usage is TRBV19 and J usage is TRBJ2-7; 7 nucleotides agree with TRBD1. Trimming removed 7 bases from V and 3 bases from J; junction bases left unmatched: 15. This CDR3 region has 16 residues. Germline V lookup: CDR1 LNHDA, CDR2 SQIVND (reference sequence). DNA for the CDR3: TGTGCCAGTACCCCCCGAGAGGGGGCCACGTACTACGAGCAGTACTTC. Protein product: CASTPREGATYYEQYF.

The genes are TRBV4-1 and TRBJ1-1; 8 bases match TRBD1. Per the germline V gene, CDR1 is MGHRA and CDR2 is YSYEKL. CDR3 length: 15 residues. V trimming: 5 bases; J trimming: 0 bases; junction bases outside the gene matches: 5. CDR3 protein: CASSAGTGLNTEAFF. In nucleotides, the CDR3 is TGCGCCAGCAGCGCCGGGACAGGATTGAACACTGAAGCTTTCTTT.

In its sample, this clonotype was seen many times. The chain employs TRBV6-1 and TRBJ1-3; D gene unclear. CDR1 is MNHNS and CDR2 is SASEGT in the germline V gene. V lost 2 bases and J lost 1, with 12 bases in between. The CDR3 contains 16 residues. The CDR3 sequence is CASSERIRYSGNTIYF. For the CDR3, the DNA is TGTGCCAGCAGTGAAAGGATCAGATATTCTGGAAACACCATATATTTT.

CDR3 DNA: TGTGCCAGCAGTGAACACGGAAGCACTCATAGCAATCAGCCCCAGCATTTT. Its translation is CASSEHGSTHSNQPQHF. The chain is built from TRBV6-1 and TRBJ1-5, with D unclear. V lost 2 bases, J lost 0 bases, and 14 bases lay in between. The CDR3 is made up of 17 amino acids. From germline, CDR1 is MNHNS and CDR2 SASEGT.

As to this clonotype: Just one base apart from a much larger clone, this may be a read error. V usage is TRBV5-6 and J usage is TRBJ2-7; perhaps D is TRBD1 or TRBD2 (5 bases each). Trimming removed 4 bases at V and 6 bases at J, with 8 bases between. Germline loops: CDR1 SGHDT, CDR2 YYEEEE. The CDR3 has 11 residues. The CDR3 region is CASSGGVEQYF. The CDR3 coding sequence is TGTGCCAGCAGCGGGGGAGTCGAGCAGTACTTC.

The chain combines TRBV24-1 with TRBJ2-5; D call uncertain. The CDR3 runs to 13 residues. The V and J ends lost 2 bases and 5 bases respectively, with 8 bases between them. Looked up from germline, CDR1 is KGHDR and CDR2 is SFDVKD. CDR3 loop: CATSDSARETQYF. Here the CDR3 DNA reads TGTGCCACCAGTGATTCGGCCAGGGAGACCCAGTACTTC.

This clonotype came up many times. The CDR3 region has the DNA TGTGCCAGCAGTGATACCAACACAGATACGCAGTATTTT. Protein sequence: CASSDTNTDTQYF. This chain uses TRBV25-1 with TRBJ2-3; D gene uncertain. The CDR3 runs to 13 residues. CDR1 and CDR2 (germline): MGHDK, SYGVNS. Trimming stripped 3 bases from V and 2 bases from J, with 6 bases between.

Ten or more counts support this clonotype. This chain joins TRBV4-3 and TRBJ1-5; D is possibly TRBD1 (6 bases). V lost 1 base to trimming and J lost 1 base, with 14 bases between them. Germline-derived CDR1 and CDR2 are LGHNA and YSLEER. This CDR3 is 17 amino acids long. The CDR3 DNA reads as TGCGCCAGCAGCCAAGCAGGGGAGATGGAGAGCAATCAGCCCCAGCATTTT. Protein sequence: CASSQAGEMESNQPQHF.